One sample yielded the 19 T cell receptor beta chains listed below, sequenced in a study of blood T cell repertoires in COVID-19. Using immunoSEQ multiplex PCR, the repertoire was profiled, and TCRdb retains in-frame clones only, with some absent. The data hold about 180,000 clones, with around 89% observed a single time. The specimen sequenced was peripheral blood. These receptors were collected from a woman aged 30 to 39 with acute or convalescent COVID-19.

The chain has TRBV27 and TRBJ2-7; 9 bases agree with TRBD2. CDR3 length equals 13 residues. J lost 6 bases, V lost 6 bases, and 6 bases had no gene match. Germline-derived CDR1 and CDR2 are MNHEY and SMNVEV (reference sequence). CDR3 nucleotide sequence: TGTGCCAGCAGGGGGATTAGCGGGAGCGAGCAGTACTTC. The encoded protein is CASRGISGSEQYF.

The chain carries TRBV6-2 or TRBV6-3 and TRBJ2-1; D gene uncertain. V was cut by 2 bases and J by 9 bases, with 14 bases left in between. The germline gives CDR1 MNHEY, CDR2 SVGEGT. The CDR3 has 14 residues. Written as DNA, the CDR3 is TGTGCCAGCAGTTACGTCCGCACCTCGGGTGAGCAGTTCTTC. Its protein is CASSYVRTSGEQFF.

This chain joins TRBV3-1 (or the pseudogene TRBV3-2) and TRBJ1-1; the D is unclear. CDR1 is LGHDT and CDR2 is YNNKEL in the germline V gene (reference sequence). The ends were cut back, 2 bases at V and 8 bases at J, with 12 bases in the middle. The CDR3 has 13 residues. In DNA form, the CDR3 reads TGTGCCAGCAGCCAACTCAATTACATGGAAGCTTTCTTT. It translates to CASSQLNYMEAFF.

The chain employs TRBV9 and TRBJ2-7; D remains unclear. The CDR3 has 12 amino acids. Germline assignment: CDR1 SGDLS and CDR2 YYNGEE. The ends were cut back, 3 bases at V and 5 bases at J, with 9 bases in the middle. The DNA of the CDR3 is TGTGCCAGCAGCGCCATGGGCGACGAGCAGTACTTC. Its protein product is CASSAMGDEQYF. Supplemented by reference TRBV9 and TRBJ2-7, the full variable domain reads DSGVTQTPKHLITATGQRVTLRCSPRSGDLSVYWYQQSLDQGLQFLIQYYNGEERAKGNILERFSAQQFPDLHSELNLSSLELGDSALYFCASSAMGDEQYFGPGTRLTVT.

The chain joins TRBV12-5 to TRBJ2-1; 7 bases match TRBD2. V was pared by 0 bases and J by 2 bases, with 7 bases of the junction left unmatched. The CDR3 has 17 amino acids. Germline-derived CDR1 and CDR2 are LGHNT and FRNRAP. The CDR3 bases are TGTGCTAGTGGTTTGGTCACGGCGGGAGAGGCCTACAATGAGCAGTTCTTC. It translates to CASGLVTAGEAYNEQFF.

V usage is TRBV7-9 and J usage is TRBJ2-3; TRBD2 matches at 8 bases. The CDR3 runs to 15 residues. V dropped 8 bases and J dropped 4; count of bases not matched to a gene: 11. The germline V gene has CDR1 SEHNR and CDR2 FQNEAQ (reference sequence). CDR3 protein: CASLGQAGDSDTQYF. The CDR3 DNA reads as TGTGCCAGCCTAGGGCAAGCGGGAGATTCAGATACGCAGTATTTT.

CDR3 nucleotide sequence: TGTGCCAGCAGTGCGAATGAGCAGTTCTTC. It specifies CASSANEQFF. The gene calls are TRBV25-1 and TRBJ2-1; D not certain. The germline CDR1 and CDR2 sequences are MGHDK and SYGVNS. The CDR3 covers 10 residues. The V gene lost 4 bases and the J gene lost 7 bases, with 2 bases spanning the gap.

V and J are TRBV5-1 and TRBJ2-2; D uncertain. V was trimmed by 4 bases and J by 2 bases, leaving 6 bases between them. Germline V gene data show CDR1 as SGHRS and CDR2 as YFSETQ. The CDR3 sequence is 13 residues long. The CDR3 nucleotides read TGCGCCAGCAGCGGAGATAACACCGGGGAGCTGTTTTTT. Encoded protein: CASSGDNTGELFF.

This clone was recorded only once. The chain employs TRBV6-5 and TRBJ2-2; D gene uncertain. Germline V gene data show CDR1 as MNHEY and CDR2 as SVGAGI. This CDR3 region has 12 residues. V dropped 6 bases and J dropped 5 bases, with 7 bases sitting between them. CDR3 amino acids: CASRSMTGELFF. The CDR3 coding sequence is TGTGCCAGCAGGTCAATGACCGGGGAGCTGTTTTTT.

The gene calls are TRBV3-1 (or the pseudogene TRBV3-2) and TRBJ1-2, with 9 bases fitting TRBD1. Trimming cost V 5 bases and J 5 bases; bases outside gene matches: 6. This CDR3 region has 14 residues. Germline-derived CDR1 and CDR2 are LGHDT and YNNKEL (reference sequence). The CDR3 bases are TGTGCCAGCAGCAATGCCGGGACAGGGTATGGCTACACCTTC. Its translation is CASSNAGTGYGYTF.

V gene TRBV5-4 combines with J gene TRBJ2-3, with TRBD2 matching 7 bases. The V and J ends lost 2 bases and 2 bases, in that order; junction bases with no gene match: 5. The CDR3 is 15 residues long. Germline values: CDR1 SGHNT, CDR2 YYREEE (reference sequence). The CDR3 reads CASSLRAGITDTQYF. The CDR3 DNA is TGTGCCAGCAGCTTACGAGCGGGGATCACAGATACGCAGTATTTT.

Turning to this clone: Other DNA variants within this sample encode the same CDR3. The V call is TRBV5-1, the J call TRBJ1-4; D ambiguous. V lost 4 bases and J lost 0, with 7 bases in between. Germline CDR1 reads SGHRS; CDR2 reads YFSETQ. The CDR3 contains 14 residues. The DNA for the CDR3 is TGCGCCAGCAGCCTCGGGACAACTAATGAAAAACTGTTTTTT. It specifies CASSLGTTNEKLFF.

The chain uses TRBV6-1 and TRBJ1-5; D not resolved. The V end was cut by 1 base, the J end by 5 bases, with 6 bases between. Germline V CDR1 and CDR2: MNHNS, SASEGT. There are 13 residues in the CDR3. In DNA, the CDR3 is TGTGCCAGCAGTGAAGAGCCCTATCAGCCCCAGCATTTT. Its protein product is CASSEEPYQPQHF.

The chain couples TRBV9 to TRBJ2-7; no clear D gene. CDR1 and CDR2 (germline): SGDLS, YYNGEE. This CDR3 has 13 residues. Trimming cost V 4 bases and J 3 bases, with 11 bases left between them. The CDR3 protein is CASSPSGYYEQYF. CDR3 DNA: TGTGCCAGCAGCCCTTCGGGTTACTACGAGCAGTACTTC. Together with reference TRBV9 and TRBJ2-7, the CDR3 gives the full variable domain: DSGVTQTPKHLITATGQRVTLRCSPRSGDLSVYWYQQSLDQGLQFLIQYYNGEERAKGNILERFSAQQFPDLHSELNLSSLELGDSALYFCASSPSGYYEQYFGPGTRLTVT.

This sequence joins TRBV5-1 and TRBJ2-2, with TRBD1 matching 8 bases. Germline CDR1 reads SGHRS; CDR2 reads YFSETQ. The CDR3 runs to 17 residues. J gave up 0 bases and V 3 bases, and 7 bases lay outside the gene matches. The CDR3 sequence: CASSWGDRGANTGELFF. The CDR3 DNA sequence: TGCGCCAGCAGCTGGGGCGACAGGGGTGCGAACACCGGGGAGCTGTTTTTT.

This clone has just a few counts. V is TRBV7-2 and J is TRBJ2-6; D perhaps matches TRBD1 (5 bases). CDR1 SGHTA and CDR2 FQGNSA come from the germline V gene. The CDR3 runs to 16 residues. Trimming left V 3 bases short and J 0 bases short, with 9 bases between. CDR3 region: CASSFTGLSGANVLTF. The CDR3 coding sequence is TGTGCCAGCAGCTTTACAGGCCTCTCTGGGGCCAACGTCCTGACTTTC.

This chain links TRBV28 with TRBJ1-2; the match to TRBD1 covers 8 bases. This CDR3 region has 14 residues. Germline V lookup: CDR1 MDHEN, CDR2 SYDVKM. V shed 6 bases, J shed 7 bases, and the junction held 10 bases outside the gene matches. CDR3 in amino acids: CASRNWDRLLGYTF. CDR3 nucleotide sequence: TGTGCCAGCAGAAACTGGGACAGGTTGCTTGGCTACACCTTC.

This chain links TRBV30 with TRBJ1-4; D ambiguous. Germline CDR1 is GTSNPN and CDR2 is SVGIG (reference sequence). The CDR3 length is 14 residues. V was trimmed by 1 base and J by 0 bases, leaving 6 bases between them. CDR3 DNA sequence: TGTGCCTGGAGTGACGGGACAACTAATGAAAAACTGTTTTTT. This codes for CAWSDGTTNEKLFF.

This clone has just a few counts. The chain is built from TRBV12-3 or TRBV12-4 and TRBJ2-7, with a possible D match to TRBD1 (6 bases). The CDR3 is 13 residues long. V lost 3 bases and J 1 base, leaving 7 bases between the germline ends. The CDR3 DNA sequence: TGTGCCAGCAGTTTGGACAGTTCCTACGAGCAGTACTTC. Its protein is CASSLDSSYEQYF.